These 2 T cell receptor beta chains share one sample of origin, sequenced in a study of T cell repertoires in cytomegalovirus infection. Each CDR3 protein is one row after TCRdb ran MiXCR on the reads. The data contain more than 350,000 distinct CDR3 sequences, roughly 30% of them seen just once; the ten biggest clones take up roughly 13%. The sample was PBMCs. These receptors were collected from a human donor in good health (CMV status not recorded). Some clones in this sample may be carry-over from other donors' samples.

This chain joins TRBV6-5 and TRBJ2-1, with 10 bases aligning to TRBD2. V gave up 0 bases and J gave up 8 bases; unmatched junction bases: 10. CDR1 and CDR2 (germline): MNHEY, SVGAGI. This CDR3 comprises 17 residues. The DNA of the CDR3 is TGTGCCAGCAGTTACTCGAGGACTAGCGGACTGATCGATGAGCAGTTCTTC. Amino acids: CASSYSRTSGLIDEQFF.

V usage is TRBV5-6 and J usage is TRBJ2-7; the match to TRBD2 covers 10 bases. The CDR3 contains 16 residues. With 2 bases clipped from V and 3 bases from J, the junction kept 8 bases outside the gene matches. Germline V gene sequence: CDR1 SGHDT, CDR2 YYEEEE. The CDR3 DNA is TGTGCCAGCAGCTTCTATAGCGGGGGGCGTCTCTACGAGCAGTACTTC. Translating it yields CASSFYSGGRLYEQYF.